Following are 29 T cell receptor beta chains from one sample sequenced in a study of cytomegalovirus exposure and HLA in healthy donors. Primers: 60 Vbeta forward and 13 Jbeta reverse. The data were produced by immunoSEQ multiplex PCR, yet TCRdb's version contains in-frame clones alone and is incomplete. Found here are 150,000 to 200,000 clones, around 77% of them singletons; the top ten hold approximately 2.3%. The specimen was PBMCs. The receptors originated from a man aged 45-65 years in good health and CMV-seropositive.

The table lists this clone with a count of one. The chain uses TRBV6-1 and TRBJ1-2; 8 bases agree with TRBD1. Germline CDR1 MNHNS, CDR2 SASEGT. V gave up 6 bases and J gave up 8 bases; unmatched junction bases: 14. CDR3 length equals 15 residues. The CDR3, as DNA: TGTGCCAGCAGAGCCGCCGGGACAGGCACTCGGGGCTACACCTTC. It translates to CASRAAGTGTRGYTF.

The chain employs TRBV5-1 and TRBJ2-2; TRBD1 is a possible D gene (6 bases). V lost 4 bases and J 3 bases, leaving 13 bases between the germline ends. The CDR3 extends over 15 amino acids. CDR1 and CDR2 (germline): SGHRS, YFSETQ. This chain's CDR3 is CASSPGDSYTGELFF. CDR3 bases: TGCGCCAGCAGCCCAGGGGATTCGTACACCGGGGAGCTGTTTTTT.

This clone occurred once. The chain recombines TRBV21-1 with TRBJ2-4; the table's D call, TRBD1, was not checked against the DNA. TRBV21-1 is a pseudogene segment. The CDR3 sequence is 18 residues long. In DNA form, the CDR3 reads TGTGCCAGCAGCAAAGAGCGGGGACAGGGGGTATCCAAAAACATTCAGTACTTC. Translating it yields CASSKERGQGVSKNIQYF.

The chain is built from TRBV4-3 and TRBJ2-3, with TRBD2 identical over 10 bases. Germline lookup yields CDR1 LGHNA and CDR2 YSLEER. V was clipped by 0 bases and J by 3 bases; unmatched bases: 12. This CDR3 has 19 amino acids. CDR3: CASSQELLAGSGRTDTQYF. In nucleotides, the CDR3 is TGCGCCAGCAGCCAAGAACTACTAGCGGGGTCCGGGCGGACAGATACGCAGTATTTT.

This chain uses TRBV7-9 with TRBJ1-3; the match to TRBD1 covers 7 bases. The CDR3 contains 16 residues. Trimming took 5 bases from V and 4 from J; bases not matched to a gene: 11. Looked up from germline, CDR1 is SEHNR and CDR2 is FQNEAQ (reference sequence). CDR3 nucleotide sequence: TGTGCCAGCAGCACATCGGGGACAGCAAGAGGAAACACCATATATTTT. Its protein is CASSTSGTARGNTIYF.

This chain uses TRBV23-1 with TRBJ2-7, with 10 bases identical to TRBD1. TRBV23-1 is recorded as an ORF, its role being uncertain. The CDR3 is made up of 15 amino acids. The J segment lost 2 bases and the V segment lost 6 bases, leaving 7 bases of the junction unmatched. CDR3 sequence reads: CASSRRGQGPYEQYF. The CDR3 DNA reads TGCGCCAGCAGCCGACGGGGACAGGGGCCCTACGAGCAGTACTTC.

The V call is TRBV19, the J call TRBJ2-2; 11 nucleotides align to TRBD2. This CDR3 comprises 16 residues. Germline-derived CDR1 and CDR2 are LNHDA and SQIVND (reference sequence). J gave up 6 bases and V 4 bases, and 7 bases lay outside the gene matches. The CDR3 is CASSTRSGGAAGELFF. As DNA, the CDR3 is TGTGCCAGTAGTACCCGTAGCGGGGGGGCCGCCGGGGAGCTGTTTTTT.

The chain recombines TRBV6-6 with TRBJ1-5, with 9 bases identical to TRBD1. In germline, CDR1 is MNHNY, CDR2 SVGAGI (reference sequence). J gave up 7 bases and V 6 bases, and 7 bases lay outside the gene matches. The CDR3 spans 14 residues. CDR3 sequence: CASRPGTGKQPQHF. In DNA form, the CDR3 reads TGTGCCAGCAGGCCCGGGACAGGGAAACAGCCCCAGCATTTT.

This clone occurred a few times. The gene calls are TRBV19 and TRBJ1-6, with D possibly being TRBD1 (5 bases). The V gene lost 6 bases and the J gene lost 8 bases, with 8 bases spanning the gap. CDR1 and CDR2 (germline): LNHDA, SQIVND (reference sequence). The CDR3 has 12 amino acids. The CDR3 DNA is TGTGCCAGTAGCCAGGGTTATTCACCCCTCCACTTT. Its protein is CASSQGYSPLHF.

This chain joins TRBV28 and TRBJ1-5; no definite D call. This CDR3 is 14 amino acids long. Trimming removed 7 bases at V and 4 bases at J, with 14 bases between. Per germline, CDR1 MDHEN and CDR2 SYDVKM. The CDR3 DNA follows: TGTGCCAGCACTTCCCAAAACGGGAATCAGCCCCAGCATTTT. Residues: CASTSQNGNQPQHF. The full variable domain, rest sourced from reference TRBV28 and TRBJ1-5, is DVKVTQSSRYLVKRTGEKVFLECVQDMDHENMFWYRQDPGLGLRLIYFSYDVKMKEKGDIPEGYSVSREKKERFSLILESASTNQTSMYLCASTSQNGNQPQHFGDGTRLSIL.

V usage is TRBV7-9 and J usage is TRBJ2-7; maybe TRBD1 (6 bases). This CDR3 is built from 13 residues. Germline CDR1 SEHNR, CDR2 FQNEAQ (reference sequence). V lost 3 bases and J lost 3, with 9 bases in between. CDR3 nucleotide sequence: TGTGCCAGCAGCTTGGGGACATTCTACGAGCAGTACTTC. Translated, it gives CASSLGTFYEQYF. Combining the CDR3 with reference TRBV7-9 and TRBJ2-7 gives the whole variable domain DTGVSQNPRHKITKRGQNVTFRCDPISEHNRLYWYRQTLGQGPEFLTYFQNEAQLEKSRLLSDRFSAERPKGSFSTLEIQRTEQGDSAMYLCASSLGTFYEQYFGPGTRLTVT.

The chain has TRBV6-1 and TRBJ1-6; D not resolved. V lost 4 bases, J lost 9 bases, and 10 bases lay in between. The germline V gene encodes CDR1 MNHNS and CDR2 SASEGT. This CDR3 has 13 amino acids. The CDR3 DNA sequence: TGTGCCAGCAGTGCCCCAGTACGTTCACCCCTCCACTTT. It yields the protein CASSAPVRSPLHF.

The chain recombines TRBV11-2 with TRBJ1-2, with 8 bases lining up with TRBD1. J gave up 5 bases and V 3 bases, and 11 bases lay outside the gene matches. The CDR3 runs 16 residues. In germline, CDR1 is SGHAT, CDR2 FQNNGV. The CDR3 protein is CASSLGRWGQEYGYTF. The CDR3 DNA reads as TGTGCCAGCAGCTTGGGCCGTTGGGGACAGGAGTATGGCTACACCTTC.

The rearrangement uses TRBV27 and TRBJ2-7; D is possibly TRBD2 (6 bases). This CDR3 spans 17 amino acids. Trimming removed 6 bases at V and 2 bases at J, with 23 bases between. The germline CDR1 and CDR2 sequences are MNHEY and SMNVEV (reference sequence). In DNA, the CDR3 is TGTGCCAGCAGCCGCACTACTAGCCTCCTTCTAACCTACGAGCAGTACTTC. It encodes CASSRTTSLLLTYEQYF.

The chain has TRBV2 and TRBJ2-2, with D uncertain. This CDR3 contains 15 residues. Germline CDR1 reads SNHLY; CDR2 reads FYNNEI. V dropped 2 bases and J dropped 0 bases, with 7 bases sitting between them. The CDR3 sequence: CASSEFSPNTGELFF. The CDR3 DNA is TGTGCCAGCAGTGAATTCTCCCCGAACACCGGGGAGCTGTTTTTT.

The V gene is TRBV27, the J gene TRBJ1-6; D remains unclear. This CDR3 has 15 residues. Germline CDR1 reads MNHEY; CDR2 reads SMNVEV (reference sequence). V was shortened by 4 bases and J by 5 bases, with 12 bases between the two germline ends. CDR3 region: CASSYGTTNNSPLHF. The DNA for the CDR3 is TGTGCCAGCAGTTATGGAACTACAAATAATTCACCCCTCCACTTT.

This chain uses TRBV10-3 with TRBJ2-2; D is undetermined. The CDR3 sequence is 12 residues long. V dropped 4 bases and J dropped 4 bases, with 4 bases sitting between them. Germline V gene data show CDR1 as ENHRY and CDR2 as SYGVKD. The CDR3 spells CAISVGTGELFF. In DNA form, the CDR3 reads TGTGCCATCAGTGTCGGCACCGGGGAGCTGTTTTTT.

In its sample, this clone was seen once. The chain is built from TRBV7-2 and TRBJ2-7; no reliable D call. The V end lost 5 bases, the J end lost 2 bases, and 13 bases lay between the germline ends. From germline, CDR1 is SGHTA and CDR2 FQGNSA. The CDR3 runs to 14 residues. CDR3 DNA sequence: TGTGCCAGCAGCCCCCAAGGCGGTACCTACGAGCAGTACTTC. Its protein product is CASSPQGGTYEQYF.

This clone was observed a single time. V usage is TRBV4-3 and J usage is TRBJ1-1, with D tentatively TRBD1 (5 bases). The V end lost 1 base, the J end lost 2 bases, and 14 bases lay between the germline ends. Germline assignment: CDR1 LGHNA and CDR2 YSLEER. The CDR3 consists of 16 residues. The CDR3 here is CASSQGQSIRNTEAFF. The CDR3 DNA is TGCGCCAGCAGCCAAGGACAGAGCATCCGTAACACTGAAGCTTTCTTT.

The chain employs TRBV4-3 and TRBJ1-2; D is possibly TRBD1 (5 bases). Trimming removed 0 bases from V and 4 bases from J, with 9 bases in between. The length of the CDR3 is 14 residues. The germline V gene encodes CDR1 LGHNA and CDR2 YSLEER. The CDR3 DNA reads TGCGCCAGCAGCCAAGAAAGACAGCCCTATGGCTACACCTTC. Translated: CASSQERQPYGYTF.

V gene TRBV6-1 combines with J gene TRBJ1-1; a possible D gene is TRBD1 (5 bases). Trimming pared 6 bases from V and 5 bases from J, leaving 10 bases between. CDR1 is MNHNS and CDR2 is SASEGT in the germline V gene. The CDR3 totals 12 residues. CDR3: CASRGLGTEAFF. The DNA for the CDR3 is TGTGCCAGCAGGGGACTCGGGACTGAAGCTTTCTTT.

This clone was found once. The chain is built from TRBV5-4 and TRBJ1-2; TRBD1 matches at 9 bases. Germline trimming cut 0 bases from V and 6 bases from J; bases unmatched to any gene: 3. CDR1 is SGHNT and CDR2 is YYREEE in the germline V gene (reference sequence). CDR3 length equals 14 residues. The DNA for the CDR3 is TGTGCCAGCAGCTTGGCGGACAGGGGTAATGGCTACACCTTC. It specifies CASSLADRGNGYTF.

The chain employs TRBV5-1 and TRBJ1-4; the match to TRBD1 covers 7 bases. The CDR3 has 16 amino acids. J lost 7 bases, V lost 4 bases, and 13 bases had no gene match. Germline V CDR1 and CDR2: SGHRS, YFSETQ. The CDR3 loop is CASSLRTGEDGEKLFF. Written as DNA, the CDR3 is TGCGCCAGCAGCCTACGAACAGGGGAGGACGGTGAAAAACTGTTTTTT.

The gene calls are TRBV7-4 and TRBJ1-4; tentatively, D is TRBD1 (5 bases). This CDR3 has 15 residues. Germline loops: CDR1 SGHVT, CDR2 SQSDAQ. Between the trimmed V and J ends, which lost 5 bases and 4 bases, there was a span of 14 bases. The CDR3 DNA is TGTGCCAGCAGCCGGGGGTGGGAAATTAATGAAAAACTGTTTTTT. This gives the protein CASSRGWEINEKLFF. Supplemented by reference TRBV7-4 and TRBJ1-4, the full variable domain reads GAGVSQSPRYKVAKRGRDVALRCDSISGHVTLYWYRQTLGQGSEVLTYSQSDAQRDKSGRPSGRFSAERPERSVSTLKIQRTEQGDSAVYLCASSRGWEINEKLFFGSGTQLSVL.

As regards this clone: One end of the junction varies from germline; a read error may be responsible. V and J are TRBV11-3 and TRBJ2-1; no clear D. CDR3 length: 13 residues. Germline CDR1 SGHNT, CDR2 YENEEA. In DNA form, the CDR3 reads TGTGCCAGCAGCTTAGATGGTGTTAACAGCCAAATCTTC. Protein product: CASSLDGVNSQIF.

J is TRBJ1-2 and V is TRBV7-3, with D unresolved. The V gene's germline CDR1 is SGHTA and CDR2 FQGTGA. Deletions cut 5 bases from V and 4 bases from J, with 11 bases between. The CDR3 is 13 amino acids. In DNA, the CDR3 is TGTGCCAGCAGCGGTATCGGTGGCTATGGCTACACCTTC. Protein: CASSGIGGYGYTF.

The CDR3 nucleotides read TGTGCCGTCTGGGGGCAGGGTAGTCACGAGCAGTACTTC. Protein sequence: CAVWGQGSHEQYF. The V gene is TRBV5-4, the J gene TRBJ2-7, with a possible D match to TRBD1 (6 bases). Trimming left V 10 bases short and J 5 bases short, with 19 bases between. Germline CDR1 SGHNT, CDR2 YYREEE (reference sequence). The CDR3 length is 13 residues. Full variable domain (outside the CDR3, taken from reference TRBV5-4 and TRBJ2-7): ETGVTQSPTHLIKTRGQQVTLRCSSQSGHNTVSWYQQALGQGPQFIFQYYREEENGRGNFPPRFSGLQFPNYSSELNVNALELDDSALYLCAVWGQGSHEQYFGPGTRLTVT.

The chain links TRBV5-1 to TRBJ1-1; TRBD1 might be the D (5 bases). The CDR3 has 14 amino acids. The ends were cut back, 0 bases at V and 3 bases at J, with 9 bases in the middle. CDR1 is SGHRS, CDR2 YFSETQ, per germline. The CDR3 reads CASSLGQGYTEAFF. The CDR3 region has the DNA TGCGCCAGCAGCTTGGGGCAGGGTTACACTGAAGCTTTCTTT.

The genes are TRBV19 and TRBJ2-4, with 12 bases aligning to TRBD1. Germline CDR1 LNHDA, CDR2 SQIVND (reference sequence). Unmatched junction bases numbered 7, after V lost 3 bases and J lost 7 bases. CDR3 length: 16 residues. CDR3 bases: TGTGCCAGTAGTATTGTGGGGGGACAGGGGGCGAACATTCAGTACTTC. Translation: CASSIVGGQGANIQYF.